The next 8 T cell receptor beta chains were all read from a single sample in a study of T cell responses to AZD1222 COVID-19 vaccine. Sequencing used immunoSEQ multiplex PCR; TCRdb keeps in-frame clones, though not all of them. The sample yields about 64,000 clones, about 80% seen once. The source was peripheral blood, collected 28 days after the second AZD1222 dose. These receptors all come from an adult who received the AZD1222 COVID-19 vaccine.

The CDR3 sequence is CASSQDRTLYNSPLHF. In nucleotides, the CDR3 is TGCGCCAGCAGCCAAGACAGGACCCTCTATAATTCACCCCTCCACTTT. The genes are TRBV4-1 and TRBJ1-6; D uncertain. Per germline, CDR1 MGHRA and CDR2 YSYEKL. The CDR3 extends over 16 amino acids. The V gene lost 0 bases and the J gene lost 3 bases, with 9 bases spanning the gap.

This rearrangement joins TRBV9 to TRBJ2-7; 13 nucleotides align to TRBD2. The CDR3 extends over 16 amino acids. With 4 bases clipped from V and 7 bases from J, the junction kept 11 bases outside the gene matches. CDR1 and CDR2 (germline): SGDLS, YYNGEE. CDR3 region: CASSPLTSGGAGEQYF. DNA of the CDR3: TGTGCCAGCAGCCCCCTCACTAGCGGGGGGGCTGGGGAGCAGTACTTC.

The rearrangement joins TRBV6-1 to TRBJ1-2; D unclear. From germline, CDR1 is MNHNS and CDR2 SASEGT. This CDR3 is 13 amino acids long. Trimming left V 1 base short and J 7 bases short, with 10 bases between. The CDR3 nucleotides are TGTGCCAGCAGTGAAGGGGCAGGCGGTGGCTACACCTTC. This translates into CASSEGAGGGYTF.

The V and J genes are TRBV9 and TRBJ1-6, with D perhaps TRBD1 (6 bases). The CDR3 is 13 amino acids. The germline gives CDR1 SGDLS, CDR2 YYNGEE. V was clipped by 4 bases and J by 9 bases, with 11 bases between them. The CDR3 here is CASSKGRGSPLHF. Here the CDR3 DNA reads TGTGCCAGCAGCAAAGGCAGGGGTTCACCCCTCCACTTT.

This clone was picked up a small number of times. V is TRBV7-2 and J is TRBJ1-2; 8 bases align to TRBD1. V dropped 2 bases and J dropped 2; count of bases not matched to a gene: 7. The CDR3 contains 16 residues. Germline lookup yields CDR1 SGHTA and CDR2 FQGNSA. CDR3 DNA: TGTGCCAGCAGCTTATTCAACAGGGGGTTGAACTATGGCTACACCTTC. Protein: CASSLFNRGLNYGYTF. The full variable domain, completed using reference TRBV7-2 and TRBJ1-2, is GAGVSQSPSNKVTEKGKDVELRCDPISGHTALYWYRQSLGQGLEFLIYFQGNSAPDKSGLPSDRFSAERTGGSVSTLTIQRTQQEDSAVYLCASSLFNRGLNYGYTFGSGTRLTVV.

The genes are TRBV2 and TRBJ2-1, with 9 nucleotides matching TRBD2. CDR3 length: 14 residues. Trimming at V came to 6 bases and at J to 4 bases, leaving 4 bases not matched to a gene. CDR1 and CDR2 (germline): SNHLY, FYNNEI. The DNA of the CDR3 is TGTGCCAGCAGGAGCAGCGGGGGGTACAATGAGCAGTTCTTC. Translating it yields CASRSSGGYNEQFF.

V usage is TRBV3-1 (or the pseudogene TRBV3-2) and J usage is TRBJ2-5; 9 nucleotides agree with TRBD1. V trimming: 2 bases; J trimming: 5 bases; junction bases outside the gene matches: 12. Germline V gene lookup returns CDR1 LGHDT and CDR2 YNNKEL (reference sequence). There are 17 residues in the CDR3. CDR3 region: CASSQRKRGTGRETQYF. CDR3 nucleotides: TGTGCCAGCAGCCAACGAAAACGAGGGACAGGGAGGGAGACCCAGTACTTC.

The chain recombines TRBV2 with TRBJ1-5; D unclear. The CDR3 totals 12 residues. The V gene lost 6 bases and the J gene lost 6 bases, with 9 bases spanning the gap. The germline V gene has CDR1 SNHLY and CDR2 FYNNEI. CDR3 sequence: CASRWGGQPQHF. CDR3 sequence (DNA): TGTGCCAGCAGGTGGGGAGGTCAGCCCCAGCATTTT.